This T cell receptor beta chain was sequenced during a study of memory CD4+ T cells and cytomegalovirus serostatus. Background on the study: Donors were healthy Belgian adults, several CMV seropositive and fewer than 30 seronegative.

Unmatched junction bases numbered 9, after V lost 7 bases and J lost 7 bases. This CDR3 has 14 residues. Germline-derived CDR1 and CDR2 are MDHEN and SYDVKM. This clone was seen more than once but under ten times. The sort gate was single viable CD3+CD4+CD8-CD45RO+ cells for memory CD4+ T cells. Positive selection with CD4 microbeads enriched total CD4+ T cells. Assay used: immunoSEQ multiplex PCR; TCRdb lists only in-frame clones, some missing. The sample lists around 49,000 clones, just under 80% occurring once. This clonotype originated in an adult in good health and CMV-seronegative. The genes are TRBV28 and TRBJ1-5; 8 nucleotides align to TRBD1. The source material was memory CD4+ T cells from blood. CDR3 DNA: TGTGCCAGCATCTTCGGGACAGGCGGCCAGCCCCAGCATTTT. This translates into CASIFGTGGQPQHF. The full variable domain, with the rest looked up from reference TRBV28 and TRBJ1-5, is DVKVTQSSRYLVKRTGEKVFLECVQDMDHENMFWYRQDPGLGLRLIYFSYDVKMKEKGDIPEGYSVSREKKERFSLILESASTNQTSMYLCASIFGTGGQPQHFGDGTRLSIL.